This is a list of T cell receptor beta chains from one sample in a study of molecular identifiers for immune sequencing clone quantification. TCRdb re-called the PCR reads with MiXCR, one entry per CDR3 protein. Of approximately 670,000 distinct CDR3 sequences listed, about 20% were seen once; the top ten hold 0.75% to 0.95%. Sequencing was carried out using naive CD8+ T cells from blood, with Jurkat cell RNA spiked in. Every receptor here comes from a human donor in good health. Some libraries in this study had Jurkat cell RNA spiked in. The CDR3 runs from the conserved cysteine through the conserved F or W. Each record gives: CDR3 protein, CDR3 DNA, J gene, D gene, clone size, V gene. D genes are given only for firm matches. Size is omitted from some rows. Given values are once, few, many or a class for expanded clones.

CASSQGTGLSEQYF	TGCGCCAGCAGCCAGGGGACAGGTTTAAGCGAGCAGTACTTC	TRBJ2-7	TRBD1	many	TRBV4-1
CASSFQTGLNEKLFF	TGTGCCAGCAGCTTCCAGACAGGCCTTAATGAAAAACTGTTTTTT	TRBJ1-4	.	.	TRBV7-9
CATSRDRGPSGGYTF	TGTGCCACCAGCAGAGACAGGGGGCCCTCAGGGGGCTACACCTTC	TRBJ1-2	TRBD1	.	TRBV15
CASSLPILGTSGRGEQFF	TGTGCCAGCAGCCTCCCAATACTCGGGACTAGCGGGAGGGGTGAGCAGTTCTTC	TRBJ2-1	TRBD2	.	TRBV7-9
CASSQPPAGPVGTDTQYF	TGCGCCAGCAGCCAACCACCCGCGGGGCCGGTCGGCACAGATACGCAGTATTTT	TRBJ2-3	.	few	TRBV4-1
CASSPHSGDFQETQYF	TGTGCCAGCAGCCCCCATAGCGGAGACTTCCAAGAGACCCAGTACTTC	TRBJ2-5	.	.	TRBV11-2
CASSAGTGEPFF	TGTGCCAGCAGTGCAGGCACCGGGGAGCCGTTTTTT	TRBJ2-2	.	once	TRBV12-3/TRBV12-4
CASSHGTGGLSPLHF	TGTGCCAGCAGTCACGGGACAGGGGGCCTTTCACCCCTCCACTTT	TRBJ1-6	TRBD1	few	TRBV27
CSARTSGRYRSYEQYF	TGCAGTGCCCGGACTAGCGGGCGATACCGCTCCTACGAGCAGTACTTC	TRBJ2-7	TRBD2	many	TRBV20-1
CASSSTRDRLTDTQYF	TGTGCCAGCAGCTCTACCCGGGACAGGCTCACAGATACGCAGTATTTT	TRBJ2-3	TRBD1	many	TRBV7-9
CASSLTVSAEPNTEAFF	TGTGCCAGCAGCTTAACCGTCTCCGCGGAGCCGAACACTGAAGCTTTCTTT	TRBJ1-1	.	many	TRBV11-2
CASSEAPSTDTQYF	TGTGCCAGCAGTGAAGCGCCTAGCACAGATACGCAGTATTTT	TRBJ2-3	.	many	TRBV2
CASRASGGALDTQYF	TGTGCCAGCAGGGCGAGCGGGGGGGCTCTAGATACGCAGTATTTT	TRBJ2-3	TRBD2	few	TRBV5-6
CASTPYGPGDNEAFF	TGTGCCAGCACCCCATACGGGCCGGGCGATAATGAAGCTTTCTTT	TRBJ1-1	.	many	TRBV27
CASSPGDRSAKNIQYF	TGTGCCAGTAGTCCCGGGGACAGGTCTGCCAAAAACATTCAGTACTTC	TRBJ2-4	TRBD1	many	TRBV19
CASSIVHRGNTEAFF	TGTGCCAGTAGTATAGTACACAGGGGGAACACTGAAGCTTTCTTT	TRBJ1-1	TRBD1	few	TRBV19
CASSTAVLVYEQYF	TGTGCCAGCAGCACGGCAGTTTTGGTCTACGAGCAGTACTTC	TRBJ2-7	.	.	TRBV5-3
CASSPGHPSYEQYF	TGTGCCAGCAGTCCGGGACACCCCTCCTACGAGCAGTACTTC	TRBJ2-7	.	.	TRBV6-1
CASSIQGYYEQYF	TGTGCCAGCTCGATACAGGGTTACTACGAGCAGTACTTC	TRBJ2-7	.	many	TRBV6-5
CASSQVTTGQYGYTF	TGCGCCAGCAGCCAAGTTACGACAGGGCAGTATGGCTACACCTTC	TRBJ1-2	TRBD1	many	TRBV4-1